This T cell receptor (beta chain) came from a study of T cell responses to AZD1222 COVID-19 vaccine. Overall study results and limits: Clonal diversity may have been underestimated, and the donors were mostly white British, with more females than males. When two AZD1222 doses had been given, Spike-specific TCR breadth and depth rose.

The protocol was immunoSEQ multiplex PCR, while the TCRdb copy is restricted to in-frame clones and leaves out a portion. The sample records about 140,000 clones, over 90% being singletons. Turning to this clone: Its target is unknown.

The ends were cut back, 4 bases at V and 8 bases at J, with 12 bases in the middle. The germline gives CDR1 SGHDT, CDR2 YYEEEE. The CDR3 is 12 amino acids. This sequence originates from an adult in good health. The input for sequencing was peripheral blood, taken on day 0 of AZD1222 vaccination. V gene TRBV5-6 combines with J gene TRBJ1-1; D is unclear. CDR3 loop: CASSLGSIEAFF. The CDR3 region has the DNA TGTGCCAGCAGCCTGGGGTCGATAGAAGCTTTCTTT.